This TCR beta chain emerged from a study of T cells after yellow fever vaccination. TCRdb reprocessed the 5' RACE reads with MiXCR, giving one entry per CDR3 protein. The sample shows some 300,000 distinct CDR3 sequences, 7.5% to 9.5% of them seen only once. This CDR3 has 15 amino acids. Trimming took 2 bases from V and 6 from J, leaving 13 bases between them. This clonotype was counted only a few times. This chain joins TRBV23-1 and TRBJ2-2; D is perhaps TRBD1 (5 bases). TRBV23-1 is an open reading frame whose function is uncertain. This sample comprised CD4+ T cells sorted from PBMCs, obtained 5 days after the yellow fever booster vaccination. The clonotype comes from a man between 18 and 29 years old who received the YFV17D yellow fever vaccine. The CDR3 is CASSQVVEGAGELFF. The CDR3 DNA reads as TGCGCCAGCAGTCAAGTCGTGGAAGGGGCCGGGGAGCTGTTTTTT.